The T cell receptor beta chain described here comes from a study of response to subunit inactivated influenza vaccine. Regarding the study as a whole: Authors suggested that a seasonal influenza vaccination recruits few new T cells each time.

TCRdb itself ran the RT-PCR reads through MiXCR, one entry per CDR3 protein. The sample records more than 700,000 distinct CDR3 sequences, 21% being singletons. Concerning this clonotype: The antigen remains unidentified.

This TCR derives from a man between 45 and 60 years old who received an inactivated influenza vaccine. Material: PBMCs from blood, obtained around 5 days after vaccination.

The chain's CDR3 is CSVGAKLKTDTQYF. The CDR3 DNA reads TGCAGCGTTGGAGCTAAGTTAAAGACAGATACGCAGTATTTT. The chain couples TRBV29-1 to TRBJ2-3, with D unresolved. Deletions cut 4 bases from V and 3 bases from J, with 14 bases between. CDR1 and CDR2 (germline): SQVTM, ANQGSEA. The CDR3 spans 14 residues.